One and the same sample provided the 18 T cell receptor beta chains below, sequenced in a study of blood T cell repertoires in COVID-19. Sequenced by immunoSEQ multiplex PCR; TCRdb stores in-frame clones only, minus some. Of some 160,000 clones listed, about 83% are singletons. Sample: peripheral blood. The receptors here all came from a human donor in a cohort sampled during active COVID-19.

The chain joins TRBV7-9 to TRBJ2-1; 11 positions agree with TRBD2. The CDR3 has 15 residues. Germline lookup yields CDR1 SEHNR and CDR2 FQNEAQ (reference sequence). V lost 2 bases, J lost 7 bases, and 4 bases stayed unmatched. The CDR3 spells CASSLLAGGGNEQFF. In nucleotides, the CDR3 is TGTGCCAGCAGCTTACTAGCGGGAGGTGGAAATGAGCAGTTCTTC.

CDR3 sequence: CASSHWQMNTEAFF. Here the CDR3 DNA reads TGTGCCAGCAGCCACTGGCAGATGAACACTGAAGCTTTCTTT. The chain uses TRBV3-1 (or the pseudogene TRBV3-2) and TRBJ1-1; the D is unclear. CDR1 is LGHDT, CDR2 YNNKEL, per germline (reference sequence). V lost 3 bases and J 0 bases, leaving 8 bases between the germline ends. The CDR3 runs to 14 residues.

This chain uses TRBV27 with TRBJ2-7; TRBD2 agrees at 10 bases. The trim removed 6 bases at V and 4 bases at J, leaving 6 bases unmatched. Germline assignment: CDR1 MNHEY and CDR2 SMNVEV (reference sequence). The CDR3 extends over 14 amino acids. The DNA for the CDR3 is TGTGCCAGCAGCCGACTAGCGGGTAATTACGAGCAGTACTTC. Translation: CASSRLAGNYEQYF.

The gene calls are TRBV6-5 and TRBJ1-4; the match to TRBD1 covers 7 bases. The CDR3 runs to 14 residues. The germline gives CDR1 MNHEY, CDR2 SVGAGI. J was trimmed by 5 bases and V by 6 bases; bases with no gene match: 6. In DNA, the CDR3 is TGTGCCAGCAGACCCGGGACAGTGAATGAAAAACTGTTTTTT. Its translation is CASRPGTVNEKLFF.

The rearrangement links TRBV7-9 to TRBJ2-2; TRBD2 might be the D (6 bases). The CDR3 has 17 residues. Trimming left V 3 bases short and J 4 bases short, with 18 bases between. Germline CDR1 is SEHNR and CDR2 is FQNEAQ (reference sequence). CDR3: CASSFTSRSSGTGELFF. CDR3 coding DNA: TGTGCCAGCAGCTTTACTAGCAGGAGTAGCGGCACCGGGGAGCTGTTTTTT.

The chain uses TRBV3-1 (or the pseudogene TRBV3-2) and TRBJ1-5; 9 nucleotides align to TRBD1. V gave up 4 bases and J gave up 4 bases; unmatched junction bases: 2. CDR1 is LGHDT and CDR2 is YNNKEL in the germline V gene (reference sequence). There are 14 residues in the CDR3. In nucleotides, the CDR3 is TGTGCCAGCAGCCCCGGGACAGGGAATCAGCCCCAGCATTTT. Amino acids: CASSPGTGNQPQHF.

The CDR3: CASSPNPGLAFNEQFF. CDR3 nucleotide sequence: TGTGCCAGCAGCCCAAATCCTGGACTAGCCTTCAATGAGCAGTTCTTC. This sequence joins TRBV7-3 and TRBJ2-1; 8 bases agree with TRBD2. This CDR3 is built from 16 residues. The V and J ends lost 5 bases and 6 bases, in that order; junction bases with no gene match: 12. Germline-derived CDR1 and CDR2 are SGHTA and FQGTGA.

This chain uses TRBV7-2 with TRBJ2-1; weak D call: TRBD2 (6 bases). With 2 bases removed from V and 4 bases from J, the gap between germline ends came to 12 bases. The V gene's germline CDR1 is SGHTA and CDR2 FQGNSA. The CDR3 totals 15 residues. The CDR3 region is CASSLQASAYNEQFF. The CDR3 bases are TGTGCCAGCAGCTTACAGGCTAGCGCTTACAATGAGCAGTTCTTC.

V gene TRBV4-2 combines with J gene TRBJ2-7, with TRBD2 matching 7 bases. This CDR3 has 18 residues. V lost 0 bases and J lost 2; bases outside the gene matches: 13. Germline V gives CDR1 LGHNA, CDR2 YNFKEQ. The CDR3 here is CASSQDMIRSGVAYEQYF. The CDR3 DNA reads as TGTGCCAGCAGCCAAGATATGATAAGGAGCGGGGTTGCCTACGAGCAGTACTTC.

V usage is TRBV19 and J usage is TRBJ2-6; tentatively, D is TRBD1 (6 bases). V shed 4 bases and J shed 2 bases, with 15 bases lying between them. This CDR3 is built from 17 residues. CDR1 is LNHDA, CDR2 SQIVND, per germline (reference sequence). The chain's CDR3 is CASSTTDRYAGANVLTF. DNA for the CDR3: TGTGCCAGTAGTACAACAGACAGGTATGCTGGGGCCAACGTCCTGACTTTC.

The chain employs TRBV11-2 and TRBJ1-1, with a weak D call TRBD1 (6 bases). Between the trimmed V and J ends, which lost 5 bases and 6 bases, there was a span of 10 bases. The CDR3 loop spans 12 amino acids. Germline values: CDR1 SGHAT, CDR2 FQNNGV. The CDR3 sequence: CASSPQGAEAFF. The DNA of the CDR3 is TGTGCCAGCAGCCCACAGGGCGCTGAAGCTTTCTTT. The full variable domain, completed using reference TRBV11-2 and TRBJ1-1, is EAGVAQSPRYKIIEKRQSVAFWCNPISGHATLYWYQQILGQGPKLLIQFQNNGVVDDSQLPKDRFSAERLKGVDSTLKIQPAKLEDSAVYLCASSPQGAEAFFGQGTRLTVV.

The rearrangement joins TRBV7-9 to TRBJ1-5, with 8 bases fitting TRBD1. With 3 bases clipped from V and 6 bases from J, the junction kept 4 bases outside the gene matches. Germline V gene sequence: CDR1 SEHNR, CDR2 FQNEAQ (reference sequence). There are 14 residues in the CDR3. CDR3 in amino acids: CASSFTGGGQPQHF. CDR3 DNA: TGTGCCAGCAGCTTCACAGGGGGGGGTCAGCCCCAGCATTTT.

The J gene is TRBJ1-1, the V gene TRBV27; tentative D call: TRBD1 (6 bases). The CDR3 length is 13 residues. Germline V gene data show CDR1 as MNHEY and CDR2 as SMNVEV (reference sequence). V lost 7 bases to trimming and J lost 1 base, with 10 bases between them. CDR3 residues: CASKGGENTEAFF. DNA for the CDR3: TGTGCCAGCAAAGGGGGAGAGAACACTGAAGCTTTCTTT.

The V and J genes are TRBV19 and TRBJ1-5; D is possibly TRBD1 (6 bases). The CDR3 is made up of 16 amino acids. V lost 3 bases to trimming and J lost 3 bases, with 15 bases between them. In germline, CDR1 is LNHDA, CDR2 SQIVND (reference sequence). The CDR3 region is CASSMARQATNQPQHF. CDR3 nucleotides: TGTGCCAGTAGTATGGCTCGACAGGCAACCAATCAGCCCCAGCATTTT.

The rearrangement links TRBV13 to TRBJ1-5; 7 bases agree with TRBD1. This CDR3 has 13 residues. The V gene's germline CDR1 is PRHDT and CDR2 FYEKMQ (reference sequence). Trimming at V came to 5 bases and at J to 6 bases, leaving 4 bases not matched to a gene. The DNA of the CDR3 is TGTGCCAGCAGCCAGGACAGGTCTCAGCCCCAGCATTTT. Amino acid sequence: CASSQDRSQPQHF.

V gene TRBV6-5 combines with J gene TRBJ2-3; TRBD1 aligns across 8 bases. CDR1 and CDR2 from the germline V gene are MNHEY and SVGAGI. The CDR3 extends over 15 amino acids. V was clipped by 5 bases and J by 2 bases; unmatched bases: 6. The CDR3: CASSPRQGNTDTQYF. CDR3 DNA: TGTGCCAGCAGTCCCCGACAGGGGAACACAGATACGCAGTATTTT.

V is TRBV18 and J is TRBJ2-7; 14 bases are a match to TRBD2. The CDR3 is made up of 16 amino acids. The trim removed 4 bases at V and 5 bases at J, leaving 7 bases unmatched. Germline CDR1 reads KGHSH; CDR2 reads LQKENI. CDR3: CASSLRLAGGVDEQYF. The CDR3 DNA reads TGTGCCAGCTCACTGAGACTAGCGGGAGGGGTCGACGAGCAGTACTTC.

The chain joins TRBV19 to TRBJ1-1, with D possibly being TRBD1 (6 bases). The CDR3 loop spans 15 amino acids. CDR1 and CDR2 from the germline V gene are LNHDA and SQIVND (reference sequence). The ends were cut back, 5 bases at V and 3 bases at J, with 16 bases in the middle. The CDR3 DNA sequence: TGTGCCAGTAGTCTACACAGGGCAGGTGACACTGAAGCTTTCTTT. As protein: CASSLHRAGDTEAFF.